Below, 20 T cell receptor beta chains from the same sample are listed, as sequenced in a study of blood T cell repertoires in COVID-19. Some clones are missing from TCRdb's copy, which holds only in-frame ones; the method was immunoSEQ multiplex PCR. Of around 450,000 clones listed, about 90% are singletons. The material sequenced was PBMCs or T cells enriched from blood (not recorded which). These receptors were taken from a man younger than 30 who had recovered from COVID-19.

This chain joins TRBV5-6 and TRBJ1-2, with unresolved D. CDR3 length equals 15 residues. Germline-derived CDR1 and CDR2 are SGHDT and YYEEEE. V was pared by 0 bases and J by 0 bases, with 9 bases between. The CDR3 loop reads CASSLGRLPNYGYTF. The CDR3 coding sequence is TGTGCCAGCAGCTTGGGCAGGCTACCTAACTATGGCTACACCTTC.

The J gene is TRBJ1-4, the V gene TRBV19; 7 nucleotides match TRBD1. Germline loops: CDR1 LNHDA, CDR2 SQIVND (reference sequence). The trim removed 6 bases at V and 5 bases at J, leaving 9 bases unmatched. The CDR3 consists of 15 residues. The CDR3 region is CASRPNRGNNEKLFF. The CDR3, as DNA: TGTGCCAGTAGGCCGAACAGGGGAAACAATGAAAAACTGTTTTTT. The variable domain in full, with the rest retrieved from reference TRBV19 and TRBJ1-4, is DGGITQSPKYLFRKEGQNVTLSCEQNLNHDAMYWYRQDPGQGLRLIYYSQIVNDFQKGDIAEGYSVSREKKESFPLTVTSAQKNPTAFYLCASRPNRGNNEKLFFGSGTQLSVL.

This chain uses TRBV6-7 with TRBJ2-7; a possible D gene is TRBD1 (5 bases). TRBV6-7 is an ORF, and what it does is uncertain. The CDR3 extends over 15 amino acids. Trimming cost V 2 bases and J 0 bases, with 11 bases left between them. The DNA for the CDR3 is TGTGCCAGCAGTTACGGTGTCGACAGCTCCTACGAGCAGTACTTC. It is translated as CASSYGVDSSYEQYF.

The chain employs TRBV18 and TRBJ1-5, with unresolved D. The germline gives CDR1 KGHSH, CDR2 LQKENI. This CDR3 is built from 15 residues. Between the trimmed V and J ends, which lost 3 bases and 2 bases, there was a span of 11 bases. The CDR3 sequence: CASSPAGIGNQPQHF. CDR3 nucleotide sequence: TGTGCCAGCTCACCGGCGGGGATAGGCAATCAGCCCCAGCATTTT.

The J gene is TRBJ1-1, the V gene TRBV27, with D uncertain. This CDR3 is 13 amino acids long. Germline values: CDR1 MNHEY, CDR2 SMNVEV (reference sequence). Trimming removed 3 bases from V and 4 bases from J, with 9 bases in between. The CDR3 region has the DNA TGTGCCAGCAGTTTCAAACCTACCACTGAAGCTTTCTTT. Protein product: CASSFKPTTEAFF.

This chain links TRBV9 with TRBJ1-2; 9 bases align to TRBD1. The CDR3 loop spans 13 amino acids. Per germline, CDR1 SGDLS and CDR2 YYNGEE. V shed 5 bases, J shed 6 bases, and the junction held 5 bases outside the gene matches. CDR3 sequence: CASRGTGRNGYTF. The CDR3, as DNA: TGTGCCAGCAGGGGGACAGGGCGGAATGGCTACACCTTC. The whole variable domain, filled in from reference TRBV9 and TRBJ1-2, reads DSGVTQTPKHLITATGQRVTLRCSPRSGDLSVYWYQQSLDQGLQFLIQYYNGEERAKGNILERFSAQQFPDLHSELNLSSLELGDSALYFCASRGTGRNGYTFGSGTRLTVV.

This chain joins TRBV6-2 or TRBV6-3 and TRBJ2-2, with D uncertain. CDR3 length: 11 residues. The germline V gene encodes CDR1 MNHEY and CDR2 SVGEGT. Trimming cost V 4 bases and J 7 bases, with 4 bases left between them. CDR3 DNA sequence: TGTGCCAGCAGTTTCAACGGGGAGCTGTTTTTT. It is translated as CASSFNGELFF.

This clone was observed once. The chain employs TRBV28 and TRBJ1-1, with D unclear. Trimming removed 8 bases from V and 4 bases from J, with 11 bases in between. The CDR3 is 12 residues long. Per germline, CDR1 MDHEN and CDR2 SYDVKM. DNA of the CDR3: TGTGCCAGCCGATCTATAGCCACTGAAGCTTTCTTT. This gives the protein CASRSIATEAFF.

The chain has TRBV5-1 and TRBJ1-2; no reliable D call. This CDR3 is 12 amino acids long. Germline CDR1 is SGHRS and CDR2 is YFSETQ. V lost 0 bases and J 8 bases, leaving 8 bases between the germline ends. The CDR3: CASSLGQFGYTF. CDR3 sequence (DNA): TGCGCCAGCAGCTTGGGGCAGTTCGGCTACACCTTC.

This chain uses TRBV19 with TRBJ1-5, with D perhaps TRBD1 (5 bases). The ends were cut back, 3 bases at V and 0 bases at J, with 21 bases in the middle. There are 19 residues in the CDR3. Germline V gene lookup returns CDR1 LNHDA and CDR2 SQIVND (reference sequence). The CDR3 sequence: CASSMGYGGGVYSNQPQHF. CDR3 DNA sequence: TGTGCCAGTAGTATGGGCTACGGGGGTGGGGTATATAGCAATCAGCCCCAGCATTTT.

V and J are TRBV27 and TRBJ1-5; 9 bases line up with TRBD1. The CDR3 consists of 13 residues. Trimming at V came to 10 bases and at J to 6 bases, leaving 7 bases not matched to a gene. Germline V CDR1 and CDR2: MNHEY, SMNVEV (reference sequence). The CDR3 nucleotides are TGTGCCACCGGGACAGGGAGTTTTCAGCCCCAGCATTTT. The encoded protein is CATGTGSFQPQHF.

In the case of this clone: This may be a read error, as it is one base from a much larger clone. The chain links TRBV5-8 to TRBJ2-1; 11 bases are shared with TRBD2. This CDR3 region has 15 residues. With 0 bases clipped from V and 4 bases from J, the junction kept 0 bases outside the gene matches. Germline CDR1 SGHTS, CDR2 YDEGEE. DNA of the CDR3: TGTGCCAGCAGCTTGGGACTAGCGGGATACAATGAGCAGTTCTTC. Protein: CASSLGLAGYNEQFF.

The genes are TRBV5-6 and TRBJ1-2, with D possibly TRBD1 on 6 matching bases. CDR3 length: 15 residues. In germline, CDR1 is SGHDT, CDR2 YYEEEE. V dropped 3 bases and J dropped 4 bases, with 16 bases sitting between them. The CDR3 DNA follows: TGTGCCAGCAGCTCGCGCAGGGGTGGAATCTATGGCTACACCTTC. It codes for CASSSRRGGIYGYTF.

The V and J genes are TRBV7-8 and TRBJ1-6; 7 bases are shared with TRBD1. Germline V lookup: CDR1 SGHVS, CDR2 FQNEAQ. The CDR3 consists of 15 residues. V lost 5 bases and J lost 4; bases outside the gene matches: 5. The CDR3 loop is CASSLETGYNSPLHF. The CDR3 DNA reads TGTGCCAGCAGCCTAGAGACAGGGTATAATTCACCCCTCCACTTT.

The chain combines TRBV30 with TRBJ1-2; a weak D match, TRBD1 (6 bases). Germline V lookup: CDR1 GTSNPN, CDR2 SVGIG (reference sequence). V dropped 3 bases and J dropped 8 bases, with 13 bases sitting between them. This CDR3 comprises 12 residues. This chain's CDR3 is CAWRSTGRGYTF. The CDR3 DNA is TGTGCCTGGAGATCTACAGGGCGGGGCTACACCTTC.

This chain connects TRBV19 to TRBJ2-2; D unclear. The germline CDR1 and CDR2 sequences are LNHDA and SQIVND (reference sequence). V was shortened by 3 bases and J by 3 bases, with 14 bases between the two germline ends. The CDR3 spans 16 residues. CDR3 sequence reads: CASSIWLIEDTGELFF. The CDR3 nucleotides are TGTGCCAGTAGTATTTGGCTAATTGAGGACACCGGGGAGCTGTTTTTT.

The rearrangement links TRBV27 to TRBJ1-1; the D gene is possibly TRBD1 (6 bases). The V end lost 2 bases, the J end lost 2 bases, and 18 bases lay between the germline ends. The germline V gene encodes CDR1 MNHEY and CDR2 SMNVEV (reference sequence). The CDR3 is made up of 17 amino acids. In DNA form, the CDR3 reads TGTGCCAGCAGTTTAAAGGGGTGGGGGCCAAAAAACACTGAAGCTTTCTTT. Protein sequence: CASSLKGWGPKNTEAFF.

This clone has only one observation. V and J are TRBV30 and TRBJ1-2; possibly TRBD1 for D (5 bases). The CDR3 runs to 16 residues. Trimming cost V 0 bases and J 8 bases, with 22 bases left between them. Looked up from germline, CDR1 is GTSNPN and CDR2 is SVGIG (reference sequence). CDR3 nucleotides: TGTGCCTGGAGTGTACTTAGGGGATCGGCCTCTGCGGGCTACACCTTC. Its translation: CAWSVLRGSASAGYTF.

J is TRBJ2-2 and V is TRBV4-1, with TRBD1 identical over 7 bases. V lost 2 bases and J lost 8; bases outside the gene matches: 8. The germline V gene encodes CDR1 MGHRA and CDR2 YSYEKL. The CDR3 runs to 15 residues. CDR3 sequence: CASSQLYRGRGELFF. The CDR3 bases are TGCGCCAGCAGCCAACTTTACAGGGGTAGGGGGGAGCTGTTTTTT.

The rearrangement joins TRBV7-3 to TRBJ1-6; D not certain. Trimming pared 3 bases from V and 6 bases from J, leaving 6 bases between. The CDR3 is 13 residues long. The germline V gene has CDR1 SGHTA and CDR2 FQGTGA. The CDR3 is CASSLWSNSPLHF. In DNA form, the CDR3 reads TGTGCCAGCAGCTTGTGGAGTAATTCACCCCTCCACTTT.